A selection of T cell receptor beta chains follows, all from one sample in a study of T cells after yellow fever vaccination. Via MiXCR, TCRdb re-called the 5' RACE reads, giving one row per CDR3 protein. The table has some 300,000 distinct CDR3 sequences, approximately 8% seen once. The source material was PBMCs, sampled more than 40 days after the first yellow fever vaccination. The receptors come from a man between 18 and 35 years old who received the YFV17D yellow fever vaccine. Both conserved end residues are part of each CDR3. Each record gives: J gene, clone size, V gene, D gene, CDR3 protein, CDR3 DNA. The D gene is left open where the match is weak. Size tells how often a clone was seen (once, few, many) or the class of an expanded clone, and some rows leave it out.

TRBJ2-1,few,TRBV29-1,.,CSVEVSGEQFF,TGCAGCGTTGAAGTATCTGGGGAGCAGTTCTTC
TRBJ2-3,.,TRBV7-2,.,CASSLVAAFTDTQYF,TGTGCCAGCAGCTTAGTAGCGGCCTTCACAGATACGCAGTATTTT
TRBJ2-7,few,TRBV9,.,CASSVGGVYEQYF,TGTGCCAGCAGCGTTGGGGGCGTCTACGAGCAGTACTTC
TRBJ2-5,few,TRBV2,.,CASSDRVQETQYF,TGTGCCAGCAGTGACAGGGTCCAAGAGACCCAGTACTTC
TRBJ2-5,.,TRBV6-1,.,CASSTSGGVQETQYF,TGTGCCAGCAGTACCTCAGGGGGGGTCCAAGAGACCCAGTACTTC
TRBJ1-2,.,TRBV29-1,.,CSVEGVRPNYGYTF,TGCAGCGTTGAAGGCGTCAGGCCTAACTATGGCTACACCTTC
TRBJ2-1,.,TRBV5-1,TRBD2,CASSLGLAGLSSYNEQFF,TGCGCCAGCAGCTTAGGACTAGCGGGGCTCAGCTCCTACAATGAGCAGTTCTTC
TRBJ2-1,.,TRBV5-7,TRBD2,CACSLGLAGGIKQFF,TGTGCCTGCAGCCTTGGACTAGCGGGGGGTATAAAGCAGTTCTTC
TRBJ1-5,many,TRBV12-3/TRBV12-4,.,CASSSQVSGNQPQHF,TGTGCCAGCAGTTCACAGGTATCAGGCAATCAGCCCCAGCATTTT
TRBJ2-1,few,TRBV7-8,.,CASSLESQAGEQFF,TGTGCCAGCAGCTTAGAGTCCCAGGCTGGTGAGCAGTTCTTC
TRBJ1-1,many,TRBV5-1,TRBD1,CASRADRGLTEAFF,TGCGCCAGCAGAGCTGACAGGGGGCTAACTGAAGCTTTCTTT
TRBJ2-1,few,TRBV4-1,.,CASSQEPGHYNEQFF,TGCGCCAGCAGCCAAGAGCCGGGACACTACAATGAGCAGTTCTTC
TRBJ2-2,.,TRBV11-3,TRBD1,CASSKPGQGITGELFF,TGTGCCAGCAGCAAACCGGGACAGGGGATCACCGGGGAGCTGTTTTTT
TRBJ2-1,many,TRBV7-8,.,CASSLARGDEQFF,TGTGCCAGCAGCTTAGCCAGGGGGGATGAGCAGTTCTTC
TRBJ2-3,.,TRBV4-3,.,CASSQAASARTDTQYF,TGCGCCAGCAGCCAAGCGGCTAGCGCCCGCACAGATACGCAGTATTTT
TRBJ1-1,few,TRBV5-1,TRBD1,CASSWGGGGNTEAFF,TGCGCCAGCAGCTGGGGAGGGGGCGGGAACACTGAAGCTTTCTTT
TRBJ2-2,few,TRBV5-1,.,CASSLGGLLNTGELFF,TGCGCCAGCAGCTTGGGGGGACTCCTGAACACCGGGGAGCTGTTTTTT
TRBJ2-1,.,TRBV20-1,TRBD2,CSARAFSGGSYNEQFF,TGCAGTGCTAGAGCTTTTAGCGGGGGGTCCTACAATGAGCAGTTCTTC
TRBJ1-6,.,TRBV4-3,.,CASSQEAVQVVSPLHF,TGCGCCAGCAGCCAAGAGGCGGTTCAAGTTGTTTCACCCCTCCACTTT
TRBJ1-6,many,TRBV4-1,.,CASSQGSRPQSPLHF,TGCGCCAGCAGCCAAGGGAGTAGACCCCAATCACCCCTCCACTTT
TRBJ2-1,few,TRBV5-1,TRBD2,CASSLGLADANEQFF,TGCGCCAGCAGCTTGGGACTAGCGGATGCGAATGAGCAGTTCTTC
TRBJ1-5,.,TRBV12-3/TRBV12-4,TRBD1,CASSLDRGRKPQHF,TGTGCCAGCAGTTTAGACAGGGGGCGAAAGCCCCAGCATTTT
TRBJ1-1,.,TRBV9,.,CASSVGGLNEAFF,TGTGCCAGCAGCGTAGGGGGATTAAATGAAGCTTTCTTT
TRBJ1-1,few,TRBV30,.,CAWSRGGTEAFF,TGTGCCTGGAGTCGAGGGGGCACTGAAGCTTTCTTT
TRBJ2-3,few,TRBV18,.,CASSPPAAGLPDTQYF,TGTGCCAGCTCACCCCCAGCGGCAGGGCTCCCGGATACGCAGTATTTT
TRBJ1-1,.,TRBV19,.,CASSFGAGTEAFF,TGTGCCAGTAGTTTCGGCGCAGGGACTGAAGCTTTCTTT
TRBJ1-4,.,TRBV28,TRBD1,CAARQGGTNEKLFF,TGTGCCGCCCGACAGGGCGGGACTAATGAAAAACTGTTTTTT
TRBJ2-3,.,TRBV7-2,.,CASSLALLESDTQYF,TGTGCCAGCAGCTTAGCCCTCCTGGAGTCGGATACGCAGTATTTT
TRBJ1-3,many,TRBV9,.,CASSPPGNTIYF,TGTGCCAGCAGCCCCCCGGGAAACACCATATATTTT
TRBJ2-1,.,TRBV11-2,TRBD1,CASANFGFRDRGRFGRNEQFF,TGTGCCAGCGCCAATTTCGGGTTCCGGGACAGGGGGCGGTTTGGGAGGAATGAGCAGTTCTTC
TRBJ2-1,.,TRBV27,.,CASSLSGGRGNEQFF,TGTGCCAGCAGTTTATCAGGGGGTAGGGGCAATGAGCAGTTCTTC
TRBJ2-5,few,TRBV18,.,CASSPRRADGETQYF,TGTGCCAGCTCACCACGCCGAGCGGACGGGGAGACCCAGTACTTC
TRBJ1-2,.,TRBV12-5,TRBD1,CASGIDTGAPGVGGYTF,TGTGCTAGTGGAATCGATACAGGGGCTCCCGGAGTTGGTGGCTACACCTTC
TRBJ1-1,.,TRBV29-1,TRBD1,CSVQPSTGGNAEAFF,TGCAGCGTCCAACCTTCGACAGGGGGAAACGCTGAAGCTTTCTTT
TRBJ1-2,few,TRBV7-2,.,CASSFRGYRSPGYTF,TGTGCCAGCAGCTTCCGAGGATACAGATCACCTGGCTACACCTTC
TRBJ2-1,.,TRBV21-1,.,CASSLRTSISYNEQFF,TGTGCCAGCAGCCTCCGGACATCTATCTCCTACAATGAGCAGTTCTTC
TRBJ2-7,.,TRBV7-3,.,CASTFSYEQYF,TGTGCCAGCACCTTCTCCTACGAGCAGTACTTC
TRBJ2-3,few,TRBV27,.,CASSSLGRVGADTQYF,TGTGCCAGCAGTTCATTGGGAAGAGTAGGGGCAGATACGCAGTATTTT
TRBJ1-2,.,TRBV7-9,TRBD1,CASSIYRGGYTF,TGTGCCAGCAGCATTTACAGGGGCGGCTACACCTTC
TRBJ2-1,.,TRBV20-1,TRBD2,CSARGLAGVEQFF,TGCAGTGCTAGGGGACTAGCGGGGGTGGAGCAGTTCTTC
TRBJ2-2,.,TRBV5-1,.,CASSLDRATGELFF,TGCGCCAGCAGCTTGGACCGGGCCACCGGGGAGCTGTTTTTT
TRBJ1-1,.,TRBV12-3/TRBV12-4,TRBD1,CASSSRDRDTEAFF,TGTGCCAGCAGTTCCCGGGACAGGGACACTGAAGCTTTCTTT
TRBJ2-3,few,TRBV7-2,.,CASSRSRVSTDTQYF,TGTGCCAGCAGCCGAAGCCGGGTTAGCACAGATACGCAGTATTTT
TRBJ2-1,.,TRBV20-1,TRBD1,CSATGGNEQFF,TGCAGTGCTACAGGGGGCAATGAGCAGTTCTTC
TRBJ2-5,few,TRBV20-1,.,CSASGAAGEKTQYF,TGCAGTGCTAGTGGAGCGGCCGGAGAAAAGACCCAGTACTTC
TRBJ2-7,.,TRBV24-1,.,CATSEGSGDVQYF,TGTGCCACCTCCGAGGGGTCCGGAGACGTGCAGTACTTC
TRBJ2-5,.,TRBV7-9,.,CASSTRDVRETQYF,TGTGCCAGCAGCACCCGGGACGTACGGGAGACCCAGTACTTC
TRBJ2-3,many,TRBV12-3/TRBV12-4,.,CASSLVADTQYF,TGTGCCAGCAGTTTGGTAGCAGATACGCAGTATTTT
TRBJ1-1,.,TRBV3-1,.,CASSTVANALEAFF,TGTGCCAGCAGCACGGTAGCCAACGCCCTTGAAGCTTTCTTT
TRBJ2-5,few,TRBV3-1,.,CASSQFYLGQETQYF,TGTGCCAGCAGCCAATTCTACCTCGGCCAAGAGACCCAGTACTTC
TRBJ1-5,few,TRBV20-1,.,CSASYWSQPQHF,TGCAGTGCTAGTTACTGGTCTCAGCCCCAGCATTTT
TRBJ2-5,few,TRBV27,.,CASSLFALGGLETQYF,TGTGCCAGCAGTTTATTCGCTTTAGGGGGGCTAGAGACCCAGTACTTC
TRBJ2-5,few,TRBV7-2,.,CASSLGPYGEETQYF,TGTGCCAGCAGCTTAGGCCCCTATGGGGAAGAGACCCAGTACTTC
TRBJ1-4,.,TRBV12-3/TRBV12-4,.,CASSLWTTRSGPEKLFF,TGTGCCAGCAGTTTATGGACAACCCGAAGTGGACCTGAAAAACTGTTTTTT
TRBJ2-1,.,TRBV12-3/TRBV12-4,.,CASRNPGHPGNEQFF,TGTGCCAGCAGAAACCCGGGACACCCGGGGAATGAGCAGTTCTTC